The rows below give T cell receptor beta chains drawn from one sample of a study of cytomegalovirus exposure and HLA in healthy donors. Method: immunoSEQ multiplex PCR; TCRdb's copy keeps in-frame clones and lacks some. The sample has 100,000 or so clones; over 12% are singletons. The material sequenced was PBMCs. The origin of the receptors is a female donor in good health and CMV-seronegative. CDR3s include the opening cysteine and the closing phenylalanine or tryptophan. The D gene is left open where the match is weak. Not every row has a clone size; where given, it reads once, few, many or a size class.

J gene | D gene | V gene | clone size | CDR3 protein | CDR3 DNA
TRBJ2-3 | TRBD2 | TRBV5-6 | once | CASTWGGSADTQYF | TGTGCCAGCACCTGGGGGGGTTCAGCAGATACGCAGTATTTT
TRBJ1-1 | NA | TRBV11-2 | NA | CASSSITQGTNTEAFF | TGTGCCAGCAGCTCGATTACCCAGGGGACGAACACTGAAGCTTTCTTT
TRBJ2-7 | NA | TRBV21-1 | few | CASRPLGGSSYEQYF | TGTGCCAGCAGACCACTCGGGGGGTCTTCCTACGAGCAGTACTTC
TRBJ2-1 | TRBD2 | TRBV7-2 | NA | CASSSRRKGLAGGEQFF | TGTGCCAGCAGCTCTCGACGCAAAGGACTAGCGGGAGGTGAGCAGTTCTTC
TRBJ1-2 | NA | TRBV4-3 | NA | CASSQVDAGVYTF | TGCGCCAGCAGCCAAGTTGATGCGGGGGTCTACACCTTC
TRBJ2-7 | TRBD2 | TRBV7-2 | few | CASSPRLAGATYEQYF | TGTGCCAGCAGCCCCAGACTAGCGGGGGCCACCTACGAGCAGTACTTC
TRBJ2-1 | TRBD2 | TRBV9 | few | CASSATSGRAPNEQFF | TGTGCCAGCAGCGCAACTAGCGGGAGGGCCCCCAATGAGCAGTTCTTC
TRBJ1-1 | TRBD1 | TRBV7-9 | few | CASSSTGGPTPNTEAFF | TGTGCCAGCAGCTCCACAGGGGGCCCCACACCGAACACTGAAGCTTTCTTT
TRBJ2-3 | NA | TRBV6-5 | few | CASSTGGGTDTQYF | TGTGCCAGTTCTACAGGGGGAGGGACAGATACGCAGTATTTT
TRBJ1-1 | NA | TRBV6-5 | few | CASSGGGFMNTEAFF | TGTGCCAGCAGTGGGGGAGGATTCATGAACACTGAAGCTTTCTTT
TRBJ1-5 | TRBD1 | TRBV10-3 | few | CAISAEQGIRQPQHF | TGTGCCATCAGTGCCGAACAGGGGATCCGGCAGCCCCAGCATTTT
TRBJ2-5 | NA | TRBV15 | NA | CATSRDITKRLGETQYF | TGTGCCACCAGCAGAGATATTACGAAGAGACTAGGAGAGACCCAGTACTTC
TRBJ1-1 | NA | TRBV18 | few | CASSPGGPPEAFF | TGTGCCAGCTCACCTGGAGGGCCCCCTGAAGCTTTCTTT